These T cell receptor beta chains were read from a single sample in a study of cytomegalovirus exposure and HLA in healthy donors. Sequencing used immunoSEQ multiplex PCR; TCRdb keeps in-frame clones, though not all of them. The table lists roughly 130,000 clones, 65% to 75% of them singletons. The sample taken for sequencing was PBMCs. These receptors were taken from a man aged 35 to 55 in good health and CMV-seropositive. Both conserved end residues are part of each CDR3. D genes are given only for firm matches. Clone sizes are given selectively: once, few, many, or a class where the clone is expanded.

v_gene: TRBV18
j_gene: TRBJ1-6
abundance: NA
d_gene: NA
CDR3aa: CASSPEGRSYNSPLHF
CDR3nt: TGTGCCAGCTCACCAGAGGGAAGGTCCTATAATTCACCCCTCCACTTT

v_gene: TRBV27
j_gene: TRBJ1-1
abundance: NA
d_gene: TRBD1
CDR3aa: CASTRGGKEKTEAFF
CDR3nt: TGTGCCAGCACTAGAGGGGGCAAGGAAAAAACTGAAGCTTTCTTT

v_gene: TRBV15
j_gene: TRBJ2-1
abundance: NA
d_gene: TRBD2
CDR3aa: CATSRDSPGLADEQFF
CDR3nt: TGTGCCACCAGCAGAGATTCACCGGGACTAGCAGATGAGCAGTTCTTC

v_gene: TRBV6-6
j_gene: TRBJ1-2
abundance: few
d_gene: TRBD1
CDR3aa: CASSYSMGQGDYGYTF
CDR3nt: TGTGCCAGCAGTTACTCGATGGGACAGGGAGACTATGGCTACACCTTC

v_gene: TRBV28
j_gene: TRBJ2-3
abundance: NA
d_gene: TRBD1
CDR3aa: CASSSPGTGVKDTQYF
CDR3nt: TGTGCCAGCAGTTCTCCCGGGACAGGGGTGAAAGATACGCAGTATTTT

v_gene: TRBV18
j_gene: TRBJ1-1
abundance: NA
d_gene: NA
CDR3aa: CASSPPQGRNTEAFF
CDR3nt: TGTGCCAGCTCACCACCGCAGGGGAGGAACACTGAAGCTTTCTTT

v_gene: TRBV5-1
j_gene: TRBJ2-2
abundance: NA
d_gene: TRBD1
CDR3aa: CASSPGQGGSGELFF
CDR3nt: TGCGCCAGCAGCCCAGGACAGGGAGGATCCGGGGAGCTGTTTTTT

v_gene: TRBV5-6
j_gene: TRBJ1-1
abundance: NA
d_gene: TRBD1
CDR3aa: CASSSPGQSNTEAFF
CDR3nt: TGTGCCAGCAGCTCACCGGGACAGTCGAACACTGAAGCTTTCTTT

v_gene: TRBV27
j_gene: TRBJ1-4
abundance: NA
d_gene: TRBD1
CDR3aa: CASSQRQGWATNEKLFF
CDR3nt: TGTGCCAGCAGTCAAAGACAGGGATGGGCAACTAATGAAAAACTGTTTTTT

v_gene: TRBV7-9
j_gene: TRBJ2-7
abundance: NA
d_gene: NA
CDR3aa: CSSSPATASYEQYF
CDR3nt: TGTTCCAGCAGCCCCGCGACAGCCTCCTACGAGCAGTACTTC

v_gene: TRBV5-6
j_gene: TRBJ1-2
abundance: once
d_gene: NA
CDR3aa: CASSPTGANYGYTF
CDR3nt: TGTGCCAGCAGCCCGACAGGTGCAAACTATGGCTACACCTTC

v_gene: TRBV2
j_gene: TRBJ1-2
abundance: once
d_gene: TRBD1
CDR3aa: CASSEDRGYGYTF
CDR3nt: TGTGCCAGCAGTGAAGACAGGGGATATGGCTACACCTTC